Each of the 17 T cell receptor beta chains below was sequenced from the same sample in a study of blood T cell repertoires in COVID-19. Clones were read by immunoSEQ multiplex PCR, and TCRdb kept only the in-frame ones, dropping some. The sample includes around 140,000 clones, 85% to 90% of them seen just once. The sample consisted of peripheral blood. The receptors here all came from a man aged 18 to 35 with COVID-19, enrolled during active disease.

The chain uses TRBV6-6 and TRBJ2-7; tentatively, D is TRBD2 (5 bases). Looked up from germline, CDR1 is MNHNY and CDR2 is SVGAGI (reference sequence). Trimming left V 5 bases short and J 3 bases short, with 20 bases between. The CDR3 sequence is 16 residues long. Written as DNA, the CDR3 is TGTGCCAGCAGTCTCTCAGGACTGGCCGGCGGCTACGAGCAGTACTTC. The encoded protein is CASSLSGLAGGYEQYF.

This sequence joins TRBV11-2 and TRBJ2-7, with D possibly TRBD2 on 6 matching bases. The CDR3 totals 15 residues. Germline loops: CDR1 SGHAT, CDR2 FQNNGV. V was clipped by 5 bases and J by 0 bases, with 14 bases between them. CDR3 amino acids: CASSASSGPSYEQYF. In DNA form, the CDR3 reads TGTGCCAGCAGCGCTTCAAGCGGGCCCTCCTACGAGCAGTACTTC.

The rearrangement joins TRBV5-6 to TRBJ2-7; 7 nucleotides align to TRBD1. There are 14 residues in the CDR3. Germline loops: CDR1 SGHDT, CDR2 YYEEEE. V was clipped by 4 bases and J by 0 bases; unmatched bases: 4. Here the CDR3 reads CASSGGQSSYEQYF. Here the CDR3 DNA reads TGTGCCAGCAGCGGGGGACAGTCCTCCTACGAGCAGTACTTC. Using reference TRBV5-6 and TRBJ2-7 for the parts outside the CDR3, the full variable domain is DAGVTQSPTHLIKTRGQQVTLRCSPKSGHDTVSWYQQALGQGPQFIFQYYEEEERQRGNFPDRFSGHQFPNYSSELNVNALLLGDSALYLCASSGGQSSYEQYFGPGTRLTVT.

V usage is TRBV7-2 and J usage is TRBJ1-2, with a tentative D call TRBD1 (5 bases). V was cut by 4 bases and J by 5 bases, with 17 bases left in between. CDR1 is SGHTA and CDR2 is FQGNSA in the germline V gene. CDR3 length equals 15 residues. CDR3 loop: CASSSQSGERYGYTF. For the CDR3, the DNA is TGTGCCAGCAGCTCCCAATCGGGGGAAAGATATGGCTACACCTTC.

The chain links TRBV6-5 to TRBJ2-7; tentatively, D is TRBD2 (6 bases). The CDR3 length is 13 residues. The V gene's germline CDR1 is MNHEY and CDR2 SVGAGI. The germline V and J ends were trimmed by 6 bases and 6 bases, with 15 bases remaining between them. As DNA, the CDR3 is TGTGCCAGCAGGGGGACTCCCCGCGGCGAGCAGTACTTC. This encodes CASRGTPRGEQYF.

The sample holds a few counts of this clone. The CDR3 DNA follows: TGTGCCAGCAGCTTCAAACAGGGGGGTTGGTCAAGTGGCTACACCTTC. Translation: CASSFKQGGWSSGYTF. The chain carries TRBV7-2 and TRBJ1-2; TRBD1 agrees at 8 bases. Germline CDR1 and CDR2: SGHTA and FQGNSA. V trimming: 3 bases; J trimming: 7 bases; junction bases outside the gene matches: 13. This CDR3 has 16 residues.

V is TRBV27 and J is TRBJ2-7; D is unclear. Germline CDR1 reads MNHEY; CDR2 reads SMNVEV (reference sequence). The length of the CDR3 is 13 residues. Trimming removed 6 bases at V and 0 bases at J, with 9 bases between. CDR3 region: CASRSPSSYEQYF. In nucleotides, the CDR3 is TGTGCCAGCAGAAGCCCGAGCTCCTACGAGCAGTACTTC.

The V call is TRBV5-5, the J call TRBJ1-5; TRBD1 is a possible D gene (5 bases). The V and J ends lost 0 bases and 7 bases respectively, with 11 bases between them. Germline CDR1 SGHKS, CDR2 YYEKEE (reference sequence). The CDR3 has 14 amino acids. CDR3 sequence (DNA): TGTGCCAGCAGCTTGGGCAGGGTCCTCCAGCCCCAGCATTTT. Protein sequence: CASSLGRVLQPQHF. The full variable domain, rest sourced from reference TRBV5-5 and TRBJ1-5, is DAGVTQSPTHLIKTRGQQVTLRCSPISGHKSVSWYQQVLGQGPQFIFQYYEKEERGRGNFPDRFSARQFPNYSSELNVNALLLGDSALYLCASSLGRVLQPQHFGDGTRLSIL.

The rearrangement uses TRBV9 and TRBJ2-3; D is uncertain. Trimming took off 0 bases at V and 4 bases at J, with 12 bases between the two ends. The CDR3 totals 15 residues. CDR1 SGDLS and CDR2 YYNGEE come from the germline V gene. CDR3 in DNA: TGTGCCAGCAGCGTAGTCGGTAGTCGCGCAGATACGCAGTATTTT. Its translation is CASSVVGSRADTQYF.

The J gene is TRBJ2-7, the V gene TRBV4-3; 10 nucleotides agree with TRBD2. The junction had 4 bases not matched to a gene; V was cut back by 0 bases and J by 5 bases. In germline, CDR1 is LGHNA, CDR2 YSLEER. The CDR3 is 15 amino acids. The CDR3: CASSQDPSGSNEQYF. CDR3 DNA sequence: TGCGCCAGCAGCCAAGATCCTAGCGGGAGCAACGAGCAGTACTTC.

The rearrangement joins TRBV5-6 to TRBJ2-7, with D perhaps TRBD2 (6 bases). Germline loops: CDR1 SGHDT, CDR2 YYEEEE. V was cut by 5 bases and J by 7 bases, with 22 bases left in between. The length of the CDR3 is 15 residues. The CDR3 protein is CASRIGTTPAGEQYF. The CDR3 coding sequence is TGTGCCAGCAGGATAGGGACGACCCCTGCGGGAGAGCAGTACTTC.

The chain links TRBV14 to TRBJ2-1; D is possibly TRBD1 (7 bases). V was trimmed by 3 bases and J by 0 bases, leaving 33 bases between them. The CDR3 consists of 23 residues. CDR1 and CDR2 (germline): SGHDN, FVKESK. The CDR3 bases are TGTGCCAGCAGCCAGGCGCCACGTCGACAGGGACTCCGTTATATCGTCTCCTACAATGAGCAGTTCTTC. It translates to CASSQAPRRQGLRYIVSYNEQFF.

This clone was counted a single time. J is TRBJ1-5 and V is TRBV5-5, with 7 bases fitting TRBD1. The CDR3 has 13 residues. Germline loops: CDR1 SGHKS, CDR2 YYEKEE (reference sequence). After removal of 5 bases from V and 1 base from J, the junction contained 0 bases not matched to a gene. The CDR3, as DNA: TGTGCCAGCAGGGGACAGAGCAATCAGCCCCAGCATTTT. Residues: CASRGQSNQPQHF.

This chain uses TRBV28 with TRBJ2-1; TRBD1 matches 7 bases. The germline V gene has CDR1 MDHEN and CDR2 SYDVKM. V was clipped by 3 bases and J by 6 bases; unmatched bases: 14. The CDR3 sequence is 17 residues long. CDR3 residues: CASSFSSRDRVGNEQFF. CDR3 nucleotide sequence: TGTGCCAGCAGTTTCTCCTCCCGAGACAGGGTAGGCAATGAGCAGTTCTTC. Looking up the rest from reference TRBV28 and TRBJ2-1 gives the full variable domain: DVKVTQSSRYLVKRTGEKVFLECVQDMDHENMFWYRQDPGLGLRLIYFSYDVKMKEKGDIPEGYSVSREKKERFSLILESASTNQTSMYLCASSFSSRDRVGNEQFFGPGTRLTVL.

The chain combines TRBV19 with TRBJ2-3; no clear D. Germline CDR1 LNHDA, CDR2 SQIVND (reference sequence). V shed 7 bases and J shed 2 bases, with 19 bases lying between them. The CDR3 runs to 16 residues. The CDR3 DNA sequence: TGTGCCAGTACCCCCTACCCCCCCCGTTTCACAGATACGCAGTATTTT. Translation: CASTPYPPRFTDTQYF.

The rearrangement joins TRBV10-3 to TRBJ2-4; 8 bases map to TRBD1. CDR1 and CDR2 from the germline V gene are ENHRY and SYGVKD. The CDR3 loop spans 13 amino acids. V shed 8 bases and J 2 bases; nucleotides not matched to a gene: 2. The CDR3 bases are TGTGCCATCTGGGACAGGACCAAAAACATTCAGTACTTC. Its protein is CAIWDRTKNIQYF.

The CDR3 region is CASSLDRTDTQYF. In nucleotides, the CDR3 is TGTGCCAGCAGCTTAGACAGAACAGATACGCAGTATTTT. The chain is built from TRBV7-2 and TRBJ2-3; D is unclear. The ends were cut back, 1 base at V and 3 bases at J, with 5 bases in the middle. Germline loops: CDR1 SGHTA, CDR2 FQGNSA. The CDR3 is 13 amino acids.